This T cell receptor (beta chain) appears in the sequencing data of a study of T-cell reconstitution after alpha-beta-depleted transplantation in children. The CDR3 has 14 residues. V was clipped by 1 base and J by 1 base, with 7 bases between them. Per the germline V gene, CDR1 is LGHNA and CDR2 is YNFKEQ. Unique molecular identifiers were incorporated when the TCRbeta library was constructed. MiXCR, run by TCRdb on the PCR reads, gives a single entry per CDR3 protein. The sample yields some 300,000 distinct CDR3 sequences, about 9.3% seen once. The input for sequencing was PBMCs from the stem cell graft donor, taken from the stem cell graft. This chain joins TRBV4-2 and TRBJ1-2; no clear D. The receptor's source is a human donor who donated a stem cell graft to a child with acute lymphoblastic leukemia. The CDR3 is CASSQVGINYGYTF. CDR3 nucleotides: TGTGCCAGCAGCCAAGTAGGAATTAACTATGGCTACACCTTC.